These 19 T cell receptor beta chains were all obtained from the same sample, sequenced in a study of blood T cell repertoires in COVID-19. Only in-frame clones appear in the TCRdb table, and some are missing; sequencing was by immunoSEQ multiplex PCR. Of about 290,000 clones in the sample, 70% to 90% were seen once. Sequencing used peripheral blood. These receptors were collected from a woman aged 50 to 60 with active or convalescent COVID-19.

This rearrangement joins TRBV18 to TRBJ2-1; 8 nucleotides match TRBD1. Germline-derived CDR1 and CDR2 are KGHSH and LQKENI. This CDR3 comprises 16 residues. V lost 1 base to trimming and J lost 10 bases; unmatched junction nucleotides: 12. The CDR3 is CASSPRGQGLRSEQFF. In DNA, the CDR3 is TGTGCCAGCTCACCACGAGGACAGGGACTCAGGTCGGAGCAGTTCTTC.

The rearrangement uses TRBV7-6 and TRBJ1-3; perhaps TRBD1 as D (6 bases). Trimming took 5 bases from V and 0 from J, leaving 11 bases between them. Germline loops: CDR1 SGHVS, CDR2 FNYEAQ. This CDR3 has 15 residues. The chain's CDR3 is CASSGQGFSGNTIYF. Written as DNA, the CDR3 is TGTGCCAGCAGCGGTCAGGGGTTCTCTGGAAACACCATATATTTT.

The V and J genes are TRBV3-1 (or the pseudogene TRBV3-2) and TRBJ1-6, with D maybe TRBD1 (5 bases). Per the germline V gene, CDR1 is LGHDT and CDR2 is YNNKEL (reference sequence). The CDR3 is 15 amino acids. V lost 4 bases, J lost 8 bases, and 15 bases lay in between. This chain's CDR3 is CASSPSMGGDSPLHF. CDR3 DNA sequence: TGTGCCAGCAGCCCTTCGATGGGGGGGGATTCACCCCTCCACTTT.

The chain links TRBV5-1 to TRBJ2-1; TRBD2 is a possible D gene (5 bases). V lost 4 bases to trimming and J lost 0 bases, with 11 bases between them. Germline V CDR1 and CDR2: SGHRS, YFSETQ. The CDR3 is 15 residues long. As DNA, the CDR3 is TGCGCCAGCAGCCAAGGGAGCCTCTCCTACAATGAGCAGTTCTTC. It encodes CASSQGSLSYNEQFF.

V gene TRBV19 combines with J gene TRBJ2-7; 14 nucleotides agree with TRBD2. The CDR3 is made up of 18 amino acids. CDR1 and CDR2 from the germline V gene are LNHDA and SQIVND (reference sequence). After removal of 0 bases from V and 5 bases from J, the junction contained 9 bases not matched to a gene. In DNA, the CDR3 is TGTGCCAGTAGTATAGAGGCTCCGACTAGCGGGAGGGCCCACGAGCAGTACTTC. Translated: CASSIEAPTSGRAHEQYF.

In its sample, this clone was seen once. This chain uses TRBV11-2 with TRBJ2-2, with a tentative D call TRBD2 (6 bases). This CDR3 has 13 residues. Trimming took 3 bases from V and 6 from J, leaving 8 bases between them. Germline CDR1 reads SGHAT; CDR2 reads FQNNGV. This CDR3 is CASSLTGAGELFF. In nucleotides, the CDR3 is TGTGCCAGCAGCTTGACGGGGGCCGGGGAGCTGTTTTTT.

The rearrangement uses TRBV2 and TRBJ2-7, with 7 nucleotides matching TRBD2. CDR3 length: 22 amino acids. Trimming took 8 bases from V and 2 from J; bases not matched to a gene: 33. Germline lookup yields CDR1 SNHLY and CDR2 FYNNEI. The CDR3 DNA sequence: TGTGCCAGCCTCGCGGGGAGGGCCATCTCTCTTTGGTTACCTACGGGAACCTACGAGCAGTACTTC. This sequence encodes CASLAGRAISLWLPTGTYEQYF.

This clone was seen at least ten times. This sequence joins TRBV7-9 and TRBJ2-6, with D possibly TRBD1 on 6 matching bases. V lost 3 bases, J lost 0 bases, and 12 bases lay in between. The length of the CDR3 is 17 residues. Germline CDR1 is SEHNR and CDR2 is FQNEAQ (reference sequence). Here the CDR3 DNA reads TGTGCCAGCAGCTTTAACAGGGAAATCTCTGGGGCCAACGTCCTGACTTTC. It is translated as CASSFNREISGANVLTF.

This rearrangement joins TRBV14 to TRBJ2-7; TRBD2 matches at 10 bases. Trimming cost V 3 bases and J 5 bases; bases outside gene matches: 10. The CDR3 sequence is 16 residues long. Germline values: CDR1 SGHDN, CDR2 FVKESK. The CDR3 DNA sequence: TGTGCCAGCAGCCACATTTCTAGCGGGAGTAACCACGAGCAGTACTTC. Residues: CASSHISSGSNHEQYF.

The chain couples TRBV11-2 to TRBJ1-1, with a tentative D call TRBD1 (6 bases). Looked up from germline, CDR1 is SGHAT and CDR2 is FQNNGV. The length of the CDR3 is 14 residues. Between the trimmed V and J ends, which lost 1 base and 1 base, there was a span of 7 bases. The CDR3 DNA sequence: TGTGCCAGCAGCTTAGGGACAGCGAACACTGAAGCTTTCTTT. Its protein product is CASSLGTANTEAFF.

This chain uses TRBV9 with TRBJ2-7; 14 bases agree with TRBD2. The CDR3 length is 15 residues. V lost 5 bases, J lost 5 bases, and 6 bases stayed unmatched. Germline-derived CDR1 and CDR2 are SGDLS and YYNGEE. The CDR3, as DNA: TGTGCCAGCAGTCGAGGGACTAGCGGGAGCGACGAGCAGTACTTC. Translating it yields CASSRGTSGSDEQYF.

The V gene is TRBV29-1, the J gene TRBJ2-3, with TRBD2 identical over 12 bases. Germline V gene data show CDR1 as SQVTM and CDR2 as ANQGSEA. CDR3 length equals 16 residues. V lost 5 bases to trimming and J lost 3 bases; unmatched junction nucleotides: 9. CDR3 amino acids: CSVPLAGGFETDTQYF. CDR3 bases: TGCAGCGTTCCTCTAGCGGGAGGGTTCGAGACAGATACGCAGTATTTT.

The V call is TRBV18, the J call TRBJ2-1, with TRBD2 matching over 10 bases. This CDR3 spans 21 amino acids. Germline assignment: CDR1 KGHSH and CDR2 LQKENI. Trimming at V came to 4 bases and at J to 1 base, leaving 19 bases not matched to a gene. The CDR3 here is CASSQSQGLAAERSSYNEQFF. CDR3 DNA: TGTGCCAGCTCACAAAGTCAAGGACTAGCGGCCGAAAGGAGTTCCTACAATGAGCAGTTCTTC. The full variable domain, with the rest looked up from reference TRBV18 and TRBJ2-1, is NAGVMQNPRHLVRRRGQEARLRCSPMKGHSHVYWYRQLPEEGLKFMVYLQKENIIDESGMPKERFSAEFPKEGPSILRIQQVVRGDSAAYFCASSQSQGLAAERSSYNEQFFGPGTRLTVL.

CDR3 loop: CASRLGGAGEAFF. CDR3 DNA: TGTGCGAGCCGTCTAGGGGGCGCAGGTGAAGCTTTCTTT. This rearrangement joins TRBV2 to TRBJ1-1, with 7 bases identical to TRBD1. The CDR3 runs 13 residues. The V gene's germline CDR1 is SNHLY and CDR2 FYNNEI.

This chain links TRBV10-2 with TRBJ2-7; a possible D gene is TRBD1 (5 bases). In germline, CDR1 is WSHSY, CDR2 SAAADI. Between the trimmed V and J ends, which lost 5 bases and 4 bases, there was a span of 9 bases. This CDR3 is 12 amino acids long. The CDR3 region is CASSLQGYEQYF. The DNA for the CDR3 is TGCGCCAGCAGTCTTCAGGGTTACGAGCAGTACTTC.

The chain uses TRBV5-1 and TRBJ2-3; 8 positions match TRBD2. Germline V gene data show CDR1 as SGHRS and CDR2 as YFSETQ. The CDR3 is 16 residues long. After removal of 2 bases from V and 0 bases from J, the junction contained 5 bases not matched to a gene. CDR3 loop: CASSLRAGGSTDTQYF. CDR3 coding DNA: TGCGCCAGCAGCTTAAGGGCGGGAGGCAGCACAGATACGCAGTATTTT. Looking up the rest from reference TRBV5-1 and TRBJ2-3 gives the full variable domain: KAGVTQTPRYLIKTRGQQVTLSCSPISGHRSVSWYQQTPGQGLQFLFEYFSETQRNKGNFPGRFSGRQFSNSRSEMNVSTLELGDSALYLCASSLRAGGSTDTQYFGPGTRLTVL.

This clone was counted only a few times. The V and J genes are TRBV4-1 and TRBJ2-1; D remains ambiguous. V was shortened by 1 base and J by 7 bases, with 11 bases between the two germline ends. CDR1 is MGHRA, CDR2 YSYEKL, per germline. This CDR3 spans 14 amino acids. The CDR3 DNA reads as TGCGCCAGCAGCCAAGGCGCCCGTTCTAATGAGCAGTTCTTC. It yields the protein CASSQGARSNEQFF.

This chain joins TRBV6-5 and TRBJ2-6; D not certain. CDR1 and CDR2 (germline): MNHEY, SVGAGI. Trimming left V 6 bases short and J 3 bases short, with 3 bases between. The CDR3 length is 12 residues. CDR3 DNA: TGTGCCAGCAGCCGTGGGGCCAACGTCCTGACTTTC. Amino acids: CASSRGANVLTF.

A few counts support this clone. The chain employs TRBV3-1 (or the pseudogene TRBV3-2) and TRBJ1-6; 8 bases are a match to TRBD1. Germline CDR1 LGHDT, CDR2 YNNKEL (reference sequence). The CDR3 extends over 15 amino acids. The ends lost 1 base at V and 10 bases at J; junction bases unmatched: 6. The CDR3, as DNA: TGTGCCAGCAGCCAAGTCTCAGGGGGCGGCTCACCCCTCCACTTT. Translating gives CASSQVSGGGSPLHF.